This T cell receptor beta chain was obtained from a study of blood T cell repertoires in COVID-19. Study information: Acute-phase and convalescent COVID-19 samples originated in the United States, Italy and Spain. T cells, B-cell-depleted T cells, or PBMCs provided the cDNA or gDNA that served as material.

Germline CDR1 reads SGHKS; CDR2 reads YYEKEE (reference sequence). The J segment lost 4 bases and the V segment lost 0 bases, leaving 2 bases of the junction unmatched. The CDR3 is 14 residues long. Original processing methods: How many nucleated cells were present was estimated from reference gene primer amplification. The repertoire was sequenced with immunoSEQ multiplex PCR; TCRdb's copy has only in-frame clones and lacks some. V and J calls and clone size are copied from that table; D and trimming were computed from the DNA. In the table there are approximately 280,000 clones, around 85% of which are singletons.

The source material was peripheral blood. This clonotype was sampled from a man over 45 with active or convalescent COVID-19. The rearrangement uses TRBV5-5 and TRBJ1-1, with 8 bases matching TRBD1. The CDR3 region has the DNA TGTGCCAGCAGCTTGGCAGGGGGCATCACTGAAGCTTTCTTT. Amino acids: CASSLAGGITEAFF.